These 10 T cell receptor beta chains came from one sample sequenced in a study of CXCR3-negative and CXCR3-positive naive CD8 T cells. Whole-study results and caveats: Naive cells with CXCR3 showed TRB CDR3s that were more hydrophobic than those in CXCR3-negative naive cells.

Antigens for these TCRs are unknown. TRB cDNA was prepared as libraries by UMI-labeled 5' RACE. TCRdb derives one entry per CDR3 protein from the 5' RACE reads, leaving out DNA. Its listing shows tens of thousands of distinct CDR3 sequences. Material for sequencing was naive CXCR3+ CD8+ T cells from blood. Subset specified: CD45RO-CCR7+CD27+CD95- naive CD8+ T cells expressing CXCR3 (TNR3+). The receptors derive from a human donor in good health. Some clones in this sample may be carry-over from other donors' samples.

The V and J genes are TRBV7-9 and TRBJ2-1; there is no DNA to check the TCRdb D call of TRBD1. CDR3 length: 16 amino acids. CDR1 is SEHNR and CDR2 is FQNEAQ in the germline V gene (reference sequence). CDR3 loop: CASSPPDPGGRGEQFF.

The chain is built from TRBV28 and TRBJ2-7. Germline CDR1 MDHEN, CDR2 SYDVKM. This CDR3 is 15 amino acids long. CDR3 amino acids: CASSLGRGSSYEQYF. The entire variable domain, with the rest obtained from reference TRBV28 and TRBJ2-7, is as follows: DVKVTQSSRYLVKRTGEKVFLECVQDMDHENMFWYRQDPGLGLRLIYFSYDVKMKEKGDIPEGYSVSREKKERFSLILESASTNQTSMYLCASSLGRGSSYEQYFGPGTRLTVT.

The CDR3 loop reads CASSYPGGVGTGELFF. The V and J genes are TRBV6-2 or TRBV6-3 and TRBJ2-2; the D gene TCRdb calls, TRBD1, cannot be checked with no DNA. The CDR3 totals 16 residues. Germline CDR1 reads MNHEY; CDR2 reads SVGEGT.

The genes are TRBV9 and TRBJ1-1; TCRdb calls TRBD1, which cannot be checked without DNA. CDR3 length equals 15 residues. Germline values: CDR1 SGDLS, CDR2 YYNGEE. The CDR3 here is CASSLLRGQATEAFF.

The genes are TRBV11-1 and TRBJ2-7; the D call from TCRdb, TRBD1, cannot be confirmed without DNA. The CDR3 spans 13 residues. Germline values: CDR1 SGHAT, CDR2 FQDESV (reference sequence). CDR3: CASSLEEGYEQYF.

The CDR3 loop reads CASSMVGPEAFF. The chain is built from TRBV5-4 and TRBJ1-1. This CDR3 has 12 residues. CDR1 and CDR2 from the germline V gene are SGHNT and YYREEE (reference sequence).

The chain joins TRBV11-3 to TRBJ1-1; there is no DNA to check the TCRdb D call of TRBD1. The CDR3 spans 13 residues. Germline assignment: CDR1 SGHNT and CDR2 YENEEA. The CDR3 loop reads CASSLGSGTEAFF.

The rearrangement uses TRBV7-7 and TRBJ2-7; the TRBD1 assignment by TCRdb is unverifiable without DNA. CDR1 is SSHAT and CDR2 is FNYEAQ in the germline V gene (reference sequence). The CDR3 sequence is 13 residues long. CDR3 sequence reads: CASSLEGGDEQYF.

CDR3 sequence reads: CASSEGLASNEQFF. The chain links TRBV12-3 or TRBV12-4 to TRBJ2-1; TCRdb selects TRBD2, and the lack of DNA leaves this call unchecked. This CDR3 spans 14 amino acids.

The chain employs TRBV28 and TRBJ2-7; absent DNA, TCRdb's TRBD1 call cannot be checked. This CDR3 has 13 amino acids. Germline V CDR1 and CDR2: MDHEN, SYDVKM. CDR3 region: CASSSGGSHEQYF. The full variable domain, its missing parts supplied by reference TRBV28 and TRBJ2-7, is DVKVTQSSRYLVKRTGEKVFLECVQDMDHENMFWYRQDPGLGLRLIYFSYDVKMKEKGDIPEGYSVSREKKERFSLILESASTNQTSMYLCASSSGGSHEQYFGPGTRLTVT.